This T cell receptor (beta chain) was profiled in a study of T cell responses to AZD1222 COVID-19 vaccine. Profiling relied on immunoSEQ multiplex PCR, and the TCRdb table lists in-frame clones only, not all of them. Among about 140,000 clones, approximately 93% were seen once, and the ten largest hold over 0.85%. About this clone: The antigen is undetermined.

Study results and limitations: Only 5 or 6 AZD1222 recipients tested seropositive at baseline. Dominant CD4 TCR responses targeted spike regions 160-218 and 743-854. Nearly half of spike-specific TCRs reportedly go after variant regions that carry no mutations.

The CDR3 extends over 16 amino acids. CDR1 and CDR2 from the germline V gene are ENHRY and SYGVKD. The V gene end was trimmed by 0 bases and the J gene end by 3 bases; junction bases not matched to a gene: 7. The V and J genes are TRBV10-3 and TRBJ1-1, with 7 positions matching TRBD1. The starting material was peripheral blood, obtained on day 0 of MenACWY control vaccination. This sequence originates from an adult in good health. CDR3 in DNA: TGTGCCATCAGTGAGTCAAACAGGGGCTTGGACACTGAAGCTTTCTTT. This translates into CAISESNRGLDTEAFF.